Following are 29 T cell receptor beta chains from one sample sequenced in a study of blood T cell repertoires in COVID-19. Data came from immunoSEQ multiplex PCR; TCRdb stores just in-frame clones and leaves some out. The sample consists of more than 60,000 clones, roughly 86% of them appearing once. The sample comprised peripheral blood. Source of these receptors: a woman between 50 and 59 years old with active or convalescent COVID-19.

The chain uses TRBV10-3 and TRBJ1-2, with D unresolved. Trimming shortened V by 3 bases and J by 3 bases, and 11 bases separated the two germline ends. The CDR3 is 14 residues long. Germline V gives CDR1 ENHRY, CDR2 SYGVKD. In DNA form, the CDR3 reads TGTGCCATCAGTGACAGGACGAGGGACTATGGCTACACCTTC. Translation: CAISDRTRDYGYTF.

V and J are TRBV10-3 and TRBJ2-1; 9 positions match TRBD2. There are 15 residues in the CDR3. CDR1 and CDR2 from the germline V gene are ENHRY and SYGVKD. Trimming took 10 bases from V and 0 from J; bases not matched to a gene: 7. The CDR3 DNA sequence: TGTGCCACCTGGACTAGCGAGAGCTCCTACAATGAGCAGTTCTTC. Protein sequence: CATWTSESSYNEQFF.

This clone was observed a single time. This chain joins TRBV5-4 and TRBJ1-2; the match to TRBD1 covers 8 bases. This CDR3 is 15 amino acids long. Trimming at V came to 4 bases and at J to 5 bases, leaving 10 bases not matched to a gene. Germline CDR1 reads SGHNT; CDR2 reads YYREEE (reference sequence). This CDR3 reads CASSDDQGAIYGYTF. CDR3 bases: TGTGCCAGCAGCGATGACCAGGGGGCTATATATGGCTACACCTTC.

V and J are TRBV7-6 and TRBJ2-7, with TRBD2 matching 7 bases. With 2 bases clipped from V and 3 bases from J, the junction kept 13 bases outside the gene matches. The CDR3 has 17 residues. The V gene's germline CDR1 is SGHVS and CDR2 FNYEAQ. The CDR3 nucleotides are TGTGCCAGCAGCTTACTATTACGGGGAGGGAGGCACTACGAGCAGTACTTC. This sequence encodes CASSLLLRGGRHYEQYF.

This clone occurred once. The chain couples TRBV21-1 to TRBJ2-7; the D call of TRBD1 is as the table states it, not checked on the DNA. TRBV21-1 is given as a pseudogene. This CDR3 contains 18 residues. The CDR3 DNA reads as TGTGCCAGCAGCAAAGTTGGCTCTCGGGACAGGTTCCCTGGGGAGCAGTACTTC. Translation gives CASSKVGSRDRFPGEQYF.

The genes are TRBV2 and TRBJ1-2, with D unclear. CDR1 is SNHLY and CDR2 is FYNNEI in the germline V gene. The CDR3 has 15 amino acids. Between the trimmed V and J ends, which lost 2 bases and 1 base, there was a span of 11 bases. The CDR3, as DNA: TGTGCCAGCAGTGAACTGGGCAGTATTAACTATGGCTACACCTTC. Amino acids: CASSELGSINYGYTF.

The chain employs TRBV4-2 and TRBJ2-7, with 10 bases that match TRBD2. Germline lookup yields CDR1 LGHNA and CDR2 YNFKEQ. V dropped 2 bases and J dropped 7; count of bases not matched to a gene: 8. The CDR3 has 15 residues. This CDR3 is CASSQLAGDTGEQYF. The CDR3 bases are TGTGCCAGCAGCCAACTAGCGGGAGACACGGGGGAGCAGTACTTC.

V is TRBV25-1 and J is TRBJ2-5; a possible D gene is TRBD1 (6 bases). CDR3 length: 14 amino acids. V lost 10 bases, J lost 2 bases, and 17 bases lay in between. From germline, CDR1 is MGHDK and CDR2 SYGVNS. CDR3 DNA sequence: TGTGCCACCAAGGACAGCAGGTCACAAGAGACCCAGTACTTC. Its protein is CATKDSRSQETQYF.

The CDR3 coding sequence is TGTGCCAGCTCACCCAGGACTAGCAGGGAAGAGACCCAGTACTTC. It specifies CASSPRTSREETQYF. The chain joins TRBV18 to TRBJ2-5; 8 nucleotides agree with TRBD2. Germline trimming cut 3 bases from V and 3 bases from J; bases unmatched to any gene: 6. Per the germline V gene, CDR1 is KGHSH and CDR2 is LQKENI. The CDR3 length is 15 residues. The full variable domain, with the rest looked up from reference TRBV18 and TRBJ2-5, is NAGVMQNPRHLVRRRGQEARLRCSPMKGHSHVYWYRQLPEEGLKFMVYLQKENIIDESGMPKERFSAEFPKEGPSILRIQQVVRGDSAAYFCASSPRTSREETQYFGPGTRLLVL.

The chain recombines TRBV4-2 with TRBJ1-2; TRBD1 aligns across 8 bases. Losses at the gene ends were 1 base for V and 4 bases for J; bases not matched to a gene: 2. Germline loops: CDR1 LGHNA, CDR2 YNFKEQ. The CDR3 has 14 amino acids. In nucleotides, the CDR3 is TGTGCCAGCAGCCAAGGGACAGGGCTCTATGGCTACACCTTC. This encodes CASSQGTGLYGYTF.

The chain employs TRBV7-3 and TRBJ2-5, with 8 bases that match TRBD2. CDR1 SGHTA and CDR2 FQGTGA come from the germline V gene. V shed 0 bases, J shed 5 bases, and the junction held 5 bases outside the gene matches. The length of the CDR3 is 15 residues. The CDR3 protein is CASSLTGTRWETQYF. In DNA, the CDR3 is TGTGCCAGCAGCTTAACGGGGACTAGGTGGGAGACCCAGTACTTC.

This clone was picked up a small number of times. The chain employs TRBV15 and TRBJ1-3; 9 bases line up with TRBD1. V shed 0 bases and J 3 bases; nucleotides not matched to a gene: 12. The CDR3 is 19 residues long. In germline, CDR1 is LNHNV, CDR2 YYDKDF (reference sequence). DNA for the CDR3: TGTGCCACCAGCAGAGATCTTGGGACAGGGAGTCAGTATGGAAACACCATATATTTT. Amino acid sequence: CATSRDLGTGSQYGNTIYF.

The gene calls are TRBV5-1 and TRBJ2-7; TRBD1 matches at 7 bases. The V and J ends lost 2 bases and 3 bases, in that order; junction bases with no gene match: 5. The CDR3 extends over 14 amino acids. Germline V gene lookup returns CDR1 SGHRS and CDR2 YFSETQ. Written as DNA, the CDR3 is TGCGCCAGCAGCTTAGACAGGGAGTTCTACGAGCAGTACTTC. Its protein product is CASSLDREFYEQYF.

The chain employs TRBV7-3 and TRBJ2-1, with D perhaps TRBD1 (6 bases). The CDR3 contains 13 residues. V was cut by 5 bases and J by 8 bases, with 13 bases left in between. Germline lookup yields CDR1 SGHTA and CDR2 FQGTGA. The CDR3 DNA sequence: TGTGCCAGCAGCCCACAGGGTAAAGATGAGCAGTTCTTC. Translated, it gives CASSPQGKDEQFF.

The table lists this clone with a count of one. The J gene is TRBJ2-7, the V gene TRBV27; D possibly corresponds to TRBD1 (6 bases). CDR1 MNHEY and CDR2 SMNVEV come from the germline V gene (reference sequence). V was shortened by 4 bases and J by 5 bases, with 15 bases between the two germline ends. The length of the CDR3 is 14 residues. The CDR3 nucleotides are TGTGCCAGCAGTTCGGCCAGGGGCCCTCACGAGCAGTACTTC. Its translation: CASSSARGPHEQYF.

This chain connects TRBV19 to TRBJ2-7, with 10 bases matching TRBD2. Germline V gene data show CDR1 as LNHDA and CDR2 as SQIVND (reference sequence). The CDR3 runs to 16 residues. With 4 bases clipped from V and 4 bases from J, the junction kept 10 bases outside the gene matches. CDR3 region: CASSTEGLAGAYEQYF. DNA for the CDR3: TGTGCCAGTAGTACCGAGGGGCTAGCGGGGGCATACGAGCAGTACTTC.

This clone was recorded once. The DNA for the CDR3 is TGCGCCAGCGCACTAGGTAACTCCTACGAGCAGTACTTC. As protein: CASALGNSYEQYF. The chain uses TRBV5-1 and TRBJ2-7; a possible D gene is TRBD2 (5 bases). Germline V gene data show CDR1 as SGHRS and CDR2 as YFSETQ. The V end lost 7 bases, the J end lost 0 bases, and 11 bases lay between the germline ends. CDR3 length: 13 amino acids.

The chain is built from TRBV28 and TRBJ1-6; possible D gene TRBD1, 6 bases. Per germline, CDR1 MDHEN and CDR2 SYDVKM. Deletions cut 5 bases from V and 6 bases from J, with 20 bases between. The CDR3 has 17 amino acids. This CDR3 is CASSSHNGGLRNSPLHF. CDR3 in DNA: TGTGCCAGCAGTAGTCACAATGGGGGCTTGCGTAATTCACCCCTCCACTTT.

This clone was found a few times. The chain combines TRBV6-2 or TRBV6-3 with TRBJ1-2, with D possibly matching TRBD1 (6 bases). Per the germline V gene, CDR1 is MNHEY and CDR2 is SVGEGT. The CDR3 sequence is 15 residues long. V was shortened by 5 bases and J by 5 bases, with 18 bases between the two germline ends. CDR3 in amino acids: CASSLSQGSLYGYTF. CDR3 nucleotides: TGTGCCAGCAGTCTCTCACAGGGATCATTGTATGGCTACACCTTC.

The chain carries TRBV7-9 and TRBJ2-7; TRBD2 agrees at 10 bases. V lost 5 bases, J lost 2 bases, and 6 bases stayed unmatched. This CDR3 is built from 15 residues. Germline assignment: CDR1 SEHNR and CDR2 FQNEAQ (reference sequence). The CDR3 spells CASSRGTSVPYEQYF. The CDR3 nucleotides read TGTGCCAGCAGCCGCGGGACTAGCGTTCCCTACGAGCAGTACTTC.

The genes are TRBV6-5 and TRBJ1-1, with 8 bases that match TRBD1. The CDR3 is made up of 13 amino acids. Per germline, CDR1 MNHEY and CDR2 SVGAGI. Trimming at V came to 7 bases and at J to 7 bases, leaving 8 bases not matched to a gene. The CDR3 here is CASNRRGQGEAFF. The CDR3 DNA is TGTGCCAGCAATCGCAGGGGGCAGGGTGAAGCTTTCTTT.

The chain recombines TRBV5-5 with TRBJ1-6, with D perhaps matching TRBD1 (6 bases). Per the germline V gene, CDR1 is SGHKS and CDR2 is YYEKEE (reference sequence). Trimming stripped 2 bases from V and 8 bases from J, with 8 bases between. The length of the CDR3 is 13 residues. Here the CDR3 DNA reads TGTGCCAGCAGCTTACAGGGTGATTCACCCCTCCACTTT. Translating it yields CASSLQGDSPLHF.

This sequence joins TRBV5-1 and TRBJ2-7, with 8 bases aligning to TRBD2. Germline CDR1 reads SGHRS; CDR2 reads YFSETQ. The V segment lost 0 bases and the J segment 2 bases; nucleotides outside the gene matches: 22. There are 21 residues in the CDR3. The CDR3 spells CASSLGGPRWESAGGPYEQYF. The CDR3 DNA sequence: TGCGCCAGCAGCTTGGGAGGTCCGCGGTGGGAGTCTGCGGGAGGACCCTACGAGCAGTACTTC.

The genes are TRBV7-3 and TRBJ2-5; 7 bases match TRBD2. V lost 2 bases and J lost 4; bases outside the gene matches: 4. The CDR3 totals 14 residues. Germline loops: CDR1 SGHTA, CDR2 FQGTGA. CDR3 in amino acids: CASSLAGARETQYF. For the CDR3, the DNA is TGTGCCAGCAGCTTAGCGGGAGCGAGAGAGACCCAGTACTTC.

The sample holds many counts of this clone. This chain links TRBV5-6 with TRBJ1-5, with 8 nucleotides matching TRBD1. CDR1 is SGHDT, CDR2 YYEEEE, per germline. This CDR3 comprises 15 residues. Trimming took 4 bases from V and 5 from J; bases not matched to a gene: 8. CDR3 bases: TGTGCCAGCAGCACCCGGACAGGGACATATCAGCCCCAGCATTTT. Amino acid sequence: CASSTRTGTYQPQHF.

The chain links TRBV28 to TRBJ1-4, with a tentative D call TRBD1 (6 bases). Germline-derived CDR1 and CDR2 are MDHEN and SYDVKM. V dropped 6 bases and J dropped 1 base, with 12 bases sitting between them. The CDR3 is 15 residues long. Here the CDR3 DNA reads TGTGCCAGCAGACTGGACAGTTTAACTAATGAAAAACTGTTTTTT. Translation gives CASRLDSLTNEKLFF.

In this sample, this clone turned up a few times. V and J are TRBV7-9 and TRBJ2-7; D call uncertain. The CDR3 totals 11 residues. The germline CDR1 and CDR2 sequences are SEHNR and FQNEAQ (reference sequence). The germline V and J ends were trimmed by 4 bases and 4 bases, with 5 bases remaining between them. The CDR3 protein is CASSYNYEQYF. Written as DNA, the CDR3 is TGTGCCAGCAGCTATAATTACGAGCAGTACTTC.

The V call is TRBV10-3, the J call TRBJ1-6; weak D call: TRBD1 (6 bases). Germline V gene lookup returns CDR1 ENHRY and CDR2 SYGVKD. V was shortened by 3 bases and J by 7 bases, with 13 bases between the two germline ends. The CDR3 consists of 15 residues. For the CDR3, the DNA is TGTGCCATCAGTGATGTCCGGACAGCGAATTCACCCCTCCACTTT. It is translated as CAISDVRTANSPLHF.

CDR3 DNA: TGTGCCACCTCACAGGTGACTAGCAATCAGCCCCAGCATTTT. Protein: CATSQVTSNQPQHF. The chain couples TRBV19 to TRBJ1-5; a possible D gene is TRBD1 (5 bases). CDR3 size: 14 residues. V was trimmed by 10 bases and J by 0 bases, leaving 13 bases between them. Germline V gives CDR1 LNHDA, CDR2 SQIVND (reference sequence).